This entry lists 23 T cell receptor beta chains sequenced from one sample in a study of shared clonotypes between healthy human individuals. Produced via immunoSEQ multiplex PCR; TCRdb's table is partial and in-frame only. The data contain fewer than 400,000 clones, approximately 79% of them seen just once; the ten biggest clones take up 10%. Input material: memory CD4+ T cells sorted from blood. Subset indicated: CD45RA-negative fraction. These receptors were taken from a young man in good health.

The chain joins TRBV4-2 to TRBJ2-7; D perhaps matches TRBD2 (5 bases). Per the germline V gene, CDR1 is LGHNA and CDR2 is YNFKEQ. The V and J ends lost 1 base and 3 bases respectively, with 19 bases between them. This CDR3 is 17 amino acids long. The DNA for the CDR3 is TGTGCCAGCAGCCAAGGACCGGCCGGGCTAGCAGGCTACGAGCAGTACTTC. It is translated as CASSQGPAGLAGYEQYF.

The V and J genes are TRBV10-1 and TRBJ2-5, with 7 nucleotides matching TRBD1. The J call is in doubt because the DNA end fits TRBJ2-7 better. Germline CDR1 and CDR2: WNHNN and SYGVQD (reference sequence). The CDR3 sequence is 12 residues long. DNA of the CDR3: TGCGCCAGCAGTGGGGACAGCTACGAGCAGTACTTC. Translated, it gives CASSGDSYEQYF.

The rearrangement links TRBV6-6 to TRBJ2-7, with TRBD2 matching 7 bases. The CDR3 covers 15 residues. Germline V lookup: CDR1 MNHNY, CDR2 SVGAGI (reference sequence). J gave up 0 bases and V 6 bases, and 8 bases lay outside the gene matches. CDR3 residues: CASRGDYRSSYEQYF. CDR3 sequence (DNA): TGTGCCAGCAGGGGGGACTACCGGAGCTCCTACGAGCAGTACTTC.

A remark on this clone: The same CDR3 is also encoded by other DNA sequences in this sample. This chain joins TRBV5-1 and TRBJ2-2, with no clear D. The germline V gene has CDR1 SGHRS and CDR2 YFSETQ. The CDR3 consists of 13 residues. V lost 0 bases, J lost 5 bases, and 5 bases lay in between. The CDR3, as DNA: TGCGCCAGCAGCTTGGTTGTGACCGGGGAGCTGTTTTTT. Protein: CASSLVVTGELFF.

The V and J genes are TRBV7-6 and TRBJ2-6; 7 positions agree with TRBD1. The V segment lost 5 bases and the J segment 0 bases; nucleotides outside the gene matches: 13. Germline V gives CDR1 SGHVS, CDR2 FNYEAQ. This CDR3 is built from 19 residues. Written as DNA, the CDR3 is TGTGCCAGCAGCCCTAAGGGGGCGCCTAACCTCTCTGGGGCCAACGTCCTGACTTTC. Translated: CASSPKGAPNLSGANVLTF.

V usage is TRBV5-1 and J usage is TRBJ2-2; 7 bases match TRBD2. From germline, CDR1 is SGHRS and CDR2 YFSETQ. The CDR3 covers 14 residues. Losses at the gene ends were 4 bases for V and 6 bases for J; bases not matched to a gene: 6. The CDR3 spells CASSPGGEAGELFF. DNA of the CDR3: TGCGCCAGCAGCCCTGGGGGGGAAGCCGGGGAGCTGTTTTTT.

The chain joins TRBV5-1 to TRBJ1-4, with D hard to call. Germline V CDR1 and CDR2: SGHRS, YFSETQ. Between the trimmed V and J ends, which lost 4 bases and 0 bases, there was a span of 7 bases. The CDR3 covers 14 residues. The CDR3 region is CASSVGATNEKLFF. As DNA, the CDR3 is TGCGCCAGCAGCGTCGGCGCAACTAATGAAAAACTGTTTTTT.

This rearrangement joins TRBV5-4 to TRBJ2-7, with D perhaps TRBD1 or TRBD2 (5 bases each). CDR1 and CDR2 from the germline V gene are SGHNT and YYREEE (reference sequence). The length of the CDR3 is 15 residues. The V end was cut by 5 bases, the J end by 6 bases, with 21 bases between. The CDR3 sequence is CASSQLRDGMVEQYF. The CDR3 DNA sequence: TGTGCCAGCAGTCAACTCCGGGACGGGATGGTCGAGCAGTACTTC.

The genes are TRBV19 and TRBJ1-3; a possible D gene is TRBD1 (6 bases). The germline gives CDR1 LNHDA, CDR2 SQIVND (reference sequence). Trimming shortened V by 6 bases and J by 2 bases, and 11 bases separated the two germline ends. The CDR3 totals 14 residues. CDR3 sequence (DNA): TGTGCCAGTAGCACAGGGTCGGCTGGAAACACCATATATTTT. It is translated as CASSTGSAGNTIYF.

In its sample, this clone was seen once. The chain uses TRBV28 and TRBJ2-7, with D tentatively TRBD2 (6 bases). V was clipped by 5 bases and J by 0 bases, with 8 bases between them. CDR1 is MDHEN and CDR2 is SYDVKM in the germline V gene. The CDR3 is 13 residues long. CDR3 bases: TGTGCCAGCAGTCGGGAGAGCTCCTACGAGCAGTACTTC. Amino acid sequence: CASSRESSYEQYF. Full variable domain (rest looked up from reference TRBV28 and TRBJ2-7): DVKVTQSSRYLVKRTGEKVFLECVQDMDHENMFWYRQDPGLGLRLIYFSYDVKMKEKGDIPEGYSVSREKKERFSLILESASTNQTSMYLCASSRESSYEQYFGPGTRLTVT.

Here the CDR3 DNA reads TGTGCCAGCAGCTTAGGGTTGCGGCGCGAGCAGTACTTC. Translating gives CASSLGLRREQYF. The rearrangement uses TRBV7-2 and TRBJ2-7; D uncertain. The ends were cut back, 1 base at V and 6 bases at J, with 10 bases in the middle. CDR3 length equals 13 residues. The germline V gene has CDR1 SGHTA and CDR2 FQGNSA.

About this clone: Within the sample, other DNA sequences also encode this same CDR3. The CDR3 protein is CASSPDRGRDTQYF. The CDR3, as DNA: TGTGCCAGCAGCCCGGACAGGGGGCGGGATACGCAGTATTTT. The rearrangement joins TRBV7-2 to TRBJ2-3, with TRBD1 matching 11 bases. In germline, CDR1 is SGHTA, CDR2 FQGNSA. V lost 5 bases and J lost 6; bases outside the gene matches: 4. The CDR3 length is 14 residues.

On this clone itself: The same CDR3 is also encoded by other DNA sequences in this sample. V usage is TRBV5-1 and J usage is TRBJ2-1, with unresolved D. Germline CDR1 is SGHRS and CDR2 is YFSETQ. CDR3 length equals 15 residues. Trimming took off 0 bases at V and 3 bases at J, with 10 bases between the two ends. The CDR3 loop reads CASSLDSANYNEQFF. Written as DNA, the CDR3 is TGCGCCAGCAGCTTGGACAGTGCTAACTACAATGAGCAGTTCTTC.

The chain links TRBV2 to TRBJ2-1; D is possibly TRBD1 (5 bases). Germline lookup yields CDR1 SNHLY and CDR2 FYNNEI. Trimming removed 4 bases from V and 8 bases from J, with 9 bases in between. The CDR3 is 12 amino acids. The CDR3 sequence is CASSAQGYEQFF. In nucleotides, the CDR3 is TGTGCCAGCAGTGCCCAGGGTTATGAGCAGTTCTTC.

The gene calls are TRBV5-4 and TRBJ2-1; 8 positions match TRBD2. The trim removed 2 bases at V and 8 bases at J, leaving 9 bases unmatched. Germline V CDR1 and CDR2: SGHNT, YYREEE (reference sequence). The CDR3 runs to 15 residues. As DNA, the CDR3 is TGTGCCAGCAGCTTTACTCTACGGGGGGGTGATGAGCAGTTCTTC. It translates to CASSFTLRGGDEQFF. Complete variable domain (other parts from reference TRBV5-4 and TRBJ2-1): ETGVTQSPTHLIKTRGQQVTLRCSSQSGHNTVSWYQQALGQGPQFIFQYYREEENGRGNFPPRFSGLQFPNYSSELNVNALELDDSALYLCASSFTLRGGDEQFFGPGTRLTVL.

The gene calls are TRBV7-9 and TRBJ2-7, with TRBD2 matching 11 bases. Germline V lookup: CDR1 SEHNR, CDR2 FQNEAQ (reference sequence). V shed 0 bases, J shed 4 bases, and the junction held 2 bases outside the gene matches. This CDR3 spans 15 amino acids. The CDR3 loop reads CASSLALAGGYEQYF. The CDR3, as DNA: TGTGCCAGCAGCTTAGCGCTAGCGGGAGGATACGAGCAGTACTTC. Full variable domain (missing parts from reference TRBV7-9 and TRBJ2-7): DTGVSQNPRHKITKRGQNVTFRCDPISEHNRLYWYRQTLGQGPEFLTYFQNEAQLEKSRLLSDRFSAERPKGSFSTLEIQRTEQGDSAMYLCASSLALAGGYEQYFGPGTRLTVT.

The chain joins TRBV29-1 to TRBJ2-3, with TRBD2 identical over 8 bases. This CDR3 spans 14 amino acids. The trim removed 7 bases at V and 0 bases at J, leaving 6 bases unmatched. Germline V gene sequence: CDR1 SQVTM, CDR2 ANQGSEA. The CDR3 bases are TGCAGCGGCGTTGAGCGGGGGAGCACAGATACGCAGTATTTT. Translating it yields CSGVERGSTDTQYF.

The rearrangement uses TRBV11-2 and TRBJ2-5; D ambiguous. V was shortened by 4 bases and J by 1 base, with 10 bases between the two germline ends. The CDR3 loop spans 14 amino acids. Germline loops: CDR1 SGHAT, CDR2 FQNNGV. CDR3 protein: CASSSKWGQETQYF. CDR3 sequence (DNA): TGTGCCAGCAGCTCAAAGTGGGGCCAAGAGACCCAGTACTTC.

This sequence joins TRBV15 and TRBJ2-1; D call uncertain. This CDR3 region has 12 residues. Germline lookup yields CDR1 LNHNV and CDR2 YYDKDF (reference sequence). Trimming cost V 3 bases and J 9 bases, with 9 bases left between them. CDR3 in DNA: TGTGCCACCAGCAGGCGAATGGGTGAGCAGTTCTTC. Translation: CATSRRMGEQFF.

This clone was seen only a few times. This rearrangement joins TRBV28 to TRBJ1-5; a weak D match, TRBD1 (5 bases). Germline CDR1 and CDR2: MDHEN and SYDVKM. Trimming took 3 bases from V and 3 from J, leaving 9 bases between them. The CDR3 has 14 amino acids. This chain's CDR3 is CASSLGVVNQPQHF. CDR3 nucleotides: TGTGCCAGCAGTTTGGGGGTTGTCAATCAGCCCCAGCATTTT.

The chain carries TRBV19 and TRBJ2-7; TRBD1 matches at 8 bases. Germline V gene sequence: CDR1 LNHDA, CDR2 SQIVND (reference sequence). This CDR3 contains 15 residues. The V and J ends lost 3 bases and 4 bases, in that order; junction bases with no gene match: 8. CDR3 coding DNA: TGTGCCAGTAGTATTCAAGGACAGGGTTCGTACGAGCAGTACTTC. Amino acid sequence: CASSIQGQGSYEQYF.

The sample holds a few counts of this clone. The chain joins TRBV2 to TRBJ1-1, with D hard to call. Germline CDR1 reads SNHLY; CDR2 reads FYNNEI. The V end was cut by 6 bases, the J end by 1 base, with 9 bases between. The CDR3 is made up of 13 amino acids. The CDR3 DNA follows: TGTGCCAGCAGACCGACCGGGAACACTGAAGCTTTCTTT. This codes for CASRPTGNTEAFF.

V is TRBV11-1 and J is TRBJ2-3; D might be TRBD1 (6 bases). Germline loops: CDR1 SGHAT, CDR2 FQDESV (reference sequence). The V gene lost 5 bases and the J gene lost 6 bases, with 12 bases spanning the gap. CDR3 length equals 13 residues. CDR3 loop: CASSHPGADTQYF. Written as DNA, the CDR3 is TGTGCCAGCAGCCACCCAGGGGCGGATACGCAGTATTTT.